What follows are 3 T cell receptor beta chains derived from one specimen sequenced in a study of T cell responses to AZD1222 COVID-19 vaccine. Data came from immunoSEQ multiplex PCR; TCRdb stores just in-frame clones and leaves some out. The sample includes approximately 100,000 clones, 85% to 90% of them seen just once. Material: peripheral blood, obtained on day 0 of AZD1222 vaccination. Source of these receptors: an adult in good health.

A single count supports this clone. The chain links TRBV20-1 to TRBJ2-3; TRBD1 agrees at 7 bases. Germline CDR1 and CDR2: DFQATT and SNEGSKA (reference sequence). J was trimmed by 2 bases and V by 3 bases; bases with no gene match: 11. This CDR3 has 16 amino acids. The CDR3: CSASANRGSVTDTQYF. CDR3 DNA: TGCAGTGCTAGTGCGAACAGGGGCAGTGTCACAGATACGCAGTATTTT.

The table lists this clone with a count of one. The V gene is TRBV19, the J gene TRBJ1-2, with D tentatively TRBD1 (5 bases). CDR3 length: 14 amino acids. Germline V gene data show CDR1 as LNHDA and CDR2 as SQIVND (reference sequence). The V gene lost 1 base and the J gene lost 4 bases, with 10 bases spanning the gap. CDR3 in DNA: TGTGCCAGTAGTATAGGAGCAGGGAGCTATGGCTACACCTTC. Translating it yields CASSIGAGSYGYTF.

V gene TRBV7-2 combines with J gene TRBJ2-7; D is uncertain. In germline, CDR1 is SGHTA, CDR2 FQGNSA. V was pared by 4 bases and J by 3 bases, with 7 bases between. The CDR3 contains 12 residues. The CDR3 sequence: CASSSTHYEQYF. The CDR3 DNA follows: TGTGCCAGCAGCTCTACCCACTACGAGCAGTACTTC.